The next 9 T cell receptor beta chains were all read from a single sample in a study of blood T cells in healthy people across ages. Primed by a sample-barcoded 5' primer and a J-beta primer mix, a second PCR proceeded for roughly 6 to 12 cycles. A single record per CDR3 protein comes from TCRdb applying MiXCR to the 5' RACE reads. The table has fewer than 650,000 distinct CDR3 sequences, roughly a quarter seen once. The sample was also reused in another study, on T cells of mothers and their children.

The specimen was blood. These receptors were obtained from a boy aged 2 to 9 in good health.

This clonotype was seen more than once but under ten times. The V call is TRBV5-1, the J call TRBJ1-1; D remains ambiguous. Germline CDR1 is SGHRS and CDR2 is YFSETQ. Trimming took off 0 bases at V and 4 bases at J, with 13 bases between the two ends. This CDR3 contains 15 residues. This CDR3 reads CASSLGTATRTEAFF. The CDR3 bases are TGCGCCAGCAGCTTGGGGACGGCGACCCGCACTGAAGCTTTCTTT.

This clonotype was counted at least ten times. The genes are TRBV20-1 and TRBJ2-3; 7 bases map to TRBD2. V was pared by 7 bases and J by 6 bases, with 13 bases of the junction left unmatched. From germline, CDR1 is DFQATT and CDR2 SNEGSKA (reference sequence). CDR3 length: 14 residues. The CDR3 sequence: CSVFRSGIRDTQYF. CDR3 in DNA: TGCAGTGTGTTTAGGAGCGGGATAAGGGATACGCAGTATTTT.

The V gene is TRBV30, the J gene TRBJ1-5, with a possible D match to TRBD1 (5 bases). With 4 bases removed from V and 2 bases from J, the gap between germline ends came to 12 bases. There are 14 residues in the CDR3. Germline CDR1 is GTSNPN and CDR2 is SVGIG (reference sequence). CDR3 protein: CAWTRAGGNQPQHF. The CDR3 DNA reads TGTGCCTGGACCAGGGCTGGGGGCAATCAGCCCCAGCATTTT.

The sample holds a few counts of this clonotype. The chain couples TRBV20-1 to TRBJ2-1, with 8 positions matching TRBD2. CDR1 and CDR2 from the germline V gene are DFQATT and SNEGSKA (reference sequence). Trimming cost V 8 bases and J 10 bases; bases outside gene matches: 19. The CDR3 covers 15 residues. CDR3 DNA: TGCAGTCTCTCCCCAGTTGGACTAGCCCCGGGAGAGCAGTTCTTC. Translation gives CSLSPVGLAPGEQFF.

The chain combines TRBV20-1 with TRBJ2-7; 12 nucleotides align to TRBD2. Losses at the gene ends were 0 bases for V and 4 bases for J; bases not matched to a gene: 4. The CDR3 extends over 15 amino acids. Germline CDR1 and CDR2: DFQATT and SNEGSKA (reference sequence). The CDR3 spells CSAREGLAGIYEQYF. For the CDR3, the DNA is TGCAGTGCTAGAGAGGGACTAGCGGGTATTTACGAGCAGTACTTC.

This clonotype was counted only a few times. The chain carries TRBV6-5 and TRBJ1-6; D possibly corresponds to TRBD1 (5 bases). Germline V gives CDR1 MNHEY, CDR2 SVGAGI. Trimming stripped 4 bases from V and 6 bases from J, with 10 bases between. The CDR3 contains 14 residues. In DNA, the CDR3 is TGTGCCAGCAGTTCGGCGGGACCTAATTCACCCCTCCACTTT. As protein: CASSSAGPNSPLHF.

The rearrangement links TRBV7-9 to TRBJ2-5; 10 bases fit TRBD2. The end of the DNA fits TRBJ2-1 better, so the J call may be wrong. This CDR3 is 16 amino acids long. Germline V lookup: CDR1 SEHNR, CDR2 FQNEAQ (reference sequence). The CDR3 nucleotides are TGTGCCAGCAGCCCTATGAGCGGGGGGGCACTTCTAATCCAGTTCTTC. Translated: CASSPMSGGALLIQFF.

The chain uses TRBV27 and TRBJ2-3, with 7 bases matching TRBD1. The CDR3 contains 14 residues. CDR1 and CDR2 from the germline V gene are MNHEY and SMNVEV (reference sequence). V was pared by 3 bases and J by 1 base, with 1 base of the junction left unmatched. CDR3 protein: CASSFGTGTDTQYF. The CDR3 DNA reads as TGTGCCAGCAGTTTTGGGACAGGCACAGATACGCAGTATTTT.

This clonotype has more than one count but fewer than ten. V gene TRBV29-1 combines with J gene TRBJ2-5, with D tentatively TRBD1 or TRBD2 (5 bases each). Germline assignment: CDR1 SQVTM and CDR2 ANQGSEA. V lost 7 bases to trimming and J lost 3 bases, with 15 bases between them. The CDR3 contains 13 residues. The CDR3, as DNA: TGCAGCGGTGGACTCGGGACCAAAGAGACCCAGTACTTC. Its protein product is CSGGLGTKETQYF.